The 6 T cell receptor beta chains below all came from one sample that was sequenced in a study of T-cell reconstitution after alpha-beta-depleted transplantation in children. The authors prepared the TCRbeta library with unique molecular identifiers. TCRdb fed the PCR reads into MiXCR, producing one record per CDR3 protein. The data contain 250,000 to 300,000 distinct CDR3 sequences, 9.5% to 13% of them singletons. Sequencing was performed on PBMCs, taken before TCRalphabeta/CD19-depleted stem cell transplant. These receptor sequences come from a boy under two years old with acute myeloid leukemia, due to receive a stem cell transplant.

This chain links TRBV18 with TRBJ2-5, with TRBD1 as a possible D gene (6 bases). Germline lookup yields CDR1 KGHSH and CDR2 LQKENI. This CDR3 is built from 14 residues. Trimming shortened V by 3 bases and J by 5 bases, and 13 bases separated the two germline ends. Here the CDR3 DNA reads TGTGCCAGCTCACCGCCAGGGGTCGGGGAGACCCAGTACTTC. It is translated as CASSPPGVGETQYF. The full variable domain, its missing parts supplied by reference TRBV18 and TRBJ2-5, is NAGVMQNPRHLVRRRGQEARLRCSPMKGHSHVYWYRQLPEEGLKFMVYLQKENIIDESGMPKERFSAEFPKEGPSILRIQQVVRGDSAAYFCASSPPGVGETQYFGPGTRLLVL.

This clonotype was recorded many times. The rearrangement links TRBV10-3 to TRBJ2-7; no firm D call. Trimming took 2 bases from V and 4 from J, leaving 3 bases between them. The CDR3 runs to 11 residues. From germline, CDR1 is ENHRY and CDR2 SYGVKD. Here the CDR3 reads CAISERYEQYF. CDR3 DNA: TGTGCCATCAGTGAGCGTTACGAGCAGTACTTC.

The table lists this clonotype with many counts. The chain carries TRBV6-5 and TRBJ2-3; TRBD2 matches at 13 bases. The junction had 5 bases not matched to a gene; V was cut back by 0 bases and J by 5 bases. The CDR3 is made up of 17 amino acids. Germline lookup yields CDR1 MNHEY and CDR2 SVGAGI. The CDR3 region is CASSYSGTSGARDTQYF. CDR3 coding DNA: TGTGCCAGCAGTTACTCGGGGACTAGCGGGGCTAGAGATACGCAGTATTTT.

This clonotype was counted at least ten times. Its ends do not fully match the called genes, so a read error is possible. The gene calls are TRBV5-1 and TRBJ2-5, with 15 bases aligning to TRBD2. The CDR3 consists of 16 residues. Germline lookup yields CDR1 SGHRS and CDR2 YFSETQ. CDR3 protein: CSSSTGTSGGQETQYF. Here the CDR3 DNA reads TGCTCCAGCAGCACCGGGACTAGCGGGGGGCAAGAGACCCAGTACTTC.

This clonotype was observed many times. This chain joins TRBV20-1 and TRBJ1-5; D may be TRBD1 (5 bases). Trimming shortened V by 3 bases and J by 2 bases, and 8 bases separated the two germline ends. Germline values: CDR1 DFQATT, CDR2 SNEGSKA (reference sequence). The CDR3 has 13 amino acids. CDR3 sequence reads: CSASSQGNQPQHF. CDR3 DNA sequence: TGCAGTGCTAGTTCACAGGGCAATCAGCCCCAGCATTTT.

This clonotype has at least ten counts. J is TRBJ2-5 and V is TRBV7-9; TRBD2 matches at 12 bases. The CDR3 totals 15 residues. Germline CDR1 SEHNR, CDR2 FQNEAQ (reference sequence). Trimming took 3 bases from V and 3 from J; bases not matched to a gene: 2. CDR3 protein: CASSLASGREETQYF. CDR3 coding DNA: TGTGCCAGCAGCTTGGCTAGCGGGAGGGAAGAGACCCAGTACTTC.